The 18 T cell receptor beta chains in this list originate from one sample, sequenced in a study of T-cell memory formation after mild COVID-19 (dated by TCRdb to 2020 to 2022). Receptor libraries were prepared by 5' RACE. The reads were generated on an Illumina NovaSeq 6000. TCRdb reworked the public reads: Q25 trimming with fastp, MiXCR clone assembly, productive beta chains retained. Rows with one shared CDR3 protein collapse into an entry with the most common genes and DNA. The sample table records 58,000 or so distinct CDR3 sequences; around a quarter of these occur just once. Roughly 44% of the sample is held by the ten biggest clonotypes. Sample: PBMCs or a T cell subset sorted from them (not recorded which). The receptors were gathered from a man younger than 30 who had mild COVID-19 (a few samples of this study predate the infection). The sample titles of this study are shuffled in the database, so cell type and time point are left out; the donor was told from shared clones.

This clonotype occurred a few times. V is TRBV11-2 and J is TRBJ1-1; D uncertain. The CDR3 is made up of 12 amino acids. Germline V gene sequence: CDR1 SGHAT, CDR2 FQNNGV. V dropped 2 bases and J dropped 4 bases, with 5 bases sitting between them. The CDR3 DNA reads as TGTGCCAGCAGCTTATCTAGCACTGAAGCTTTCTTT. Translating it yields CASSLSSTEAFF.

This rearrangement joins TRBV7-9 to TRBJ2-7, with TRBD2 as a possible D gene (6 bases). This CDR3 spans 14 amino acids. Germline V gives CDR1 SEHNR, CDR2 FQNEAQ (reference sequence). V was clipped by 5 bases and J by 7 bases, with 18 bases between them. For the CDR3, the DNA is TGTGCCAGCAGCCCCGGCGGACTACTTGGGGAGCAGTACTTC. This gives the protein CASSPGGLLGEQYF.

The chain has TRBV20-1 and TRBJ1-1; no definite D call. The CDR3 consists of 14 residues. CDR1 is DFQATT and CDR2 is SNEGSKA in the germline V gene (reference sequence). Trimming shortened V by 6 bases and J by 4 bases, and 18 bases separated the two germline ends. CDR3 bases: TGCAGTGCCAGAAGCCAGGTGGTGAGCACTGAAGCTTTCTTT. It specifies CSARSQVVSTEAFF.

This rearrangement joins TRBV7-8 to TRBJ2-1, with 12 bases aligning to TRBD2. The CDR3 covers 16 residues. CDR1 and CDR2 from the germline V gene are SGHVS and FQNEAQ. The V and J ends lost 0 bases and 4 bases, in that order; junction bases with no gene match: 1. CDR3 nucleotides: TGTGCCAGCAGCTTAGCACTAGCGGGGGGTTACAATGAGCAGTTCTTC. This sequence encodes CASSLALAGGYNEQFF.

This clonotype is categorized as large. The chain joins TRBV6-4 to TRBJ2-6, with 8 positions matching TRBD1. Trimming removed 0 bases from V and 2 bases from J; junction bases left unmatched: 0. The CDR3 contains 16 residues. Germline CDR1 MRHNA, CDR2 SNTAGT. The CDR3 sequence: CASSDSTGAGANVLTF. CDR3 DNA: TGTGCCAGCAGTGACTCGACAGGGGCTGGGGCCAACGTCCTGACTTTC.

This clonotype appeared a few times. J is TRBJ1-6 and V is TRBV18; tentative D call: TRBD1 (5 bases). This CDR3 spans 21 amino acids. The germline CDR1 and CDR2 sequences are KGHSH and LQKENI. The V end lost 2 bases, the J end lost 0 bases, and 23 bases lay between the germline ends. The CDR3 coding sequence is TGTGCCAGCTCACCATTCCCAACTTCCGGGGATAGGGGCTCCTATAATTCACCCCTCCACTTT. It encodes CASSPFPTSGDRGSYNSPLHF.

The chain recombines TRBV7-9 with TRBJ2-5; 9 bases match TRBD2. Germline CDR1 reads SEHNR; CDR2 reads FQNEAQ (reference sequence). J was trimmed by 3 bases and V by 2 bases; bases with no gene match: 4. CDR3 length equals 15 residues. Here the CDR3 reads CASSLIASGEETQYF. The CDR3 DNA reads TGTGCCAGCAGCTTAATCGCTAGCGGGGAAGAGACCCAGTACTTC.

In its sample, this clonotype was seen a few times. The V gene is TRBV7-6, the J gene TRBJ2-2; D might be TRBD1 or TRBD2, each matching 5 bases. V was shortened by 5 bases and J by 3 bases, with 13 bases between the two germline ends. CDR3 length equals 15 residues. Germline CDR1 is SGHVS and CDR2 is FNYEAQ. In nucleotides, the CDR3 is TGTGCCAGCAGCGATACCGGGACGTACACCGGGGAGCTGTTTTTT. It specifies CASSDTGTYTGELFF.

The rearrangement links TRBV7-2 to TRBJ2-1; TRBD2 agrees at 9 bases. Germline values: CDR1 SGHTA, CDR2 FQGNSA. This CDR3 is built from 15 residues. J was trimmed by 9 bases and V by 3 bases; bases with no gene match: 9. The CDR3 region is CASSLRTLAGSEQFF. The DNA for the CDR3 is TGTGCCAGCAGCTTGCGGACCCTAGCGGGGTCTGAGCAGTTCTTC.

CDR3 in DNA: TGCGCCAGCAGCCAAGGAGGGGTCCAAGAGACCCAGTACTTC. Amino acids: CASSQGGVQETQYF. V and J are TRBV4-1 and TRBJ2-5; perhaps D is TRBD1 or TRBD2 (5 bases each). Germline values: CDR1 MGHRA, CDR2 YSYEKL. V shed 1 base and J shed 1 base, with 7 bases lying between them. This CDR3 has 14 amino acids.

This chain joins TRBV5-1 and TRBJ2-1; 7 nucleotides match TRBD2. CDR3 length equals 17 residues. Germline loops: CDR1 SGHRS, CDR2 YFSETQ. Trimming at V came to 4 bases and at J to 2 bases, leaving 12 bases not matched to a gene. CDR3 sequence: CASSLGSLAEAYNEQFF. CDR3 nucleotide sequence: TGCGCCAGCAGCCTCGGATCCCTAGCGGAGGCCTACAATGAGCAGTTCTTC.

This clonotype occurred many times. The chain recombines TRBV20-1 with TRBJ2-7; D is possibly TRBD1 (5 bases). Germline V CDR1 and CDR2: DFQATT, SNEGSKA (reference sequence). With 5 bases removed from V and 3 bases from J, the gap between germline ends came to 20 bases. This CDR3 has 15 residues. The CDR3 coding sequence is TGCAGTGCTTCACCAAACCGGCTAGGGGACTACGAGCAGTACTTC. This gives the protein CSASPNRLGDYEQYF.

At least ten counts were recorded for this clonotype. The chain is built from TRBV19 and TRBJ2-7; 8 positions match TRBD1. V trimming: 6 bases; J trimming: 9 bases; junction bases outside the gene matches: 10. In germline, CDR1 is LNHDA, CDR2 SQIVND (reference sequence). The CDR3 spans 13 residues. The CDR3 nucleotides are TGTGCCAGTAGCCAGGGGGCTCCTTCAGGGCAGTACTTC. This encodes CASSQGAPSGQYF.

This clonotype was picked up a small number of times. The chain has TRBV4-3 and TRBJ1-1; weak D call: TRBD1 (6 bases). This CDR3 is 15 amino acids long. The germline V gene has CDR1 LGHNA and CDR2 YSLEER. Trimming cost V 1 base and J 4 bases, with 13 bases left between them. For the CDR3, the DNA is TGCGCCAGCAGCCAAGTCTTGGGGGCTGGCACTGAAGCTTTCTTT. Translated, it gives CASSQVLGAGTEAFF.

This clonotype was detected a few times. The chain carries TRBV30 and TRBJ2-7; D is undetermined. Germline loops: CDR1 GTSNPN, CDR2 SVGIG (reference sequence). CDR3 size: 17 residues. V was cut by 1 base and J by 0 bases, with 19 bases left in between. The chain's CDR3 is CAWSDQHVDFSSYEQYF. As DNA, the CDR3 is TGTGCCTGGAGTGACCAACACGTCGATTTCAGCTCCTACGAGCAGTACTTC.

The J gene is TRBJ1-1, the V gene TRBV12-3 or TRBV12-4; unclear D gene. The length of the CDR3 is 14 residues. Trimming took 1 base from V and 2 from J, leaving 8 bases between them. CDR3 loop: CASSLGADNTEAFF. The CDR3 DNA is TGTGCCAGCAGTTTAGGGGCAGACAACACTGAAGCTTTCTTT.

V gene TRBV18 combines with J gene TRBJ1-2; D is uncertain. The CDR3 totals 14 residues. Trimming took off 6 bases at V and 7 bases at J, with 18 bases between the two ends. Germline V CDR1 and CDR2: KGHSH, LQKENI. CDR3 in amino acids: CASSGRNSRLGYTF. In DNA form, the CDR3 reads TGTGCCAGCTCCGGGAGGAACAGCAGGCTTGGCTACACCTTC. Full variable domain (remainder filled in from reference TRBV18 and TRBJ1-2): NAGVMQNPRHLVRRRGQEARLRCSPMKGHSHVYWYRQLPEEGLKFMVYLQKENIIDESGMPKERFSAEFPKEGPSILRIQQVVRGDSAAYFCASSGRNSRLGYTFGSGTRLTVV.

The CDR3 DNA reads TGTGCCAGCAGCTTAGGTCCGGCAGCGGCTGGGCCCCAGCATTTT. Protein product: CASSLGPAAAGPQHF. The chain employs TRBV7-9 and TRBJ1-5; D ambiguous. V shed 1 base and J shed 9 bases, with 16 bases lying between them. The CDR3 loop spans 15 amino acids. CDR1 and CDR2 from the germline V gene are SEHNR and FQNEAQ (reference sequence). Using reference TRBV7-9 and TRBJ1-5 for the parts outside the CDR3, the full variable domain is DTGVSQNPRHKITKRGQNVTFRCDPISEHNRLYWYRQTLGQGPEFLTYFQNEAQLEKSRLLSDRFSAERPKGSFSTLEIQRTEQGDSAMYLCASSLGPAAAGPQHFGDGTRLSIL.